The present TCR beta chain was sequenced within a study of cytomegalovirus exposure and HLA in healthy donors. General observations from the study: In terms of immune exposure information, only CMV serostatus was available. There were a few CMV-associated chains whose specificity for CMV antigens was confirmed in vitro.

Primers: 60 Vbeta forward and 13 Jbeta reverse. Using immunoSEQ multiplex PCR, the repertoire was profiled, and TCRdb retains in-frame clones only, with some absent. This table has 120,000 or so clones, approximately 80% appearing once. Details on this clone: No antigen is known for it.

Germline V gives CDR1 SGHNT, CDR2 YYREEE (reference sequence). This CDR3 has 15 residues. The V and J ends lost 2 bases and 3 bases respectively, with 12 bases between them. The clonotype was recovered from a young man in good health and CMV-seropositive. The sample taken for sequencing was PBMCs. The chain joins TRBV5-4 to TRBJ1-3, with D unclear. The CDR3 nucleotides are TGTGCCAGCAGCTTCGAGGGTATCGGTGGAAACACCATATATTTT. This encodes CASSFEGIGGNTIYF. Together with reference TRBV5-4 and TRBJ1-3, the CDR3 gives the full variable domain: ETGVTQSPTHLIKTRGQQVTLRCSSQSGHNTVSWYQQALGQGPQFIFQYYREEENGRGNFPPRFSGLQFPNYSSELNVNALELDDSALYLCASSFEGIGGNTIYFGEGSWLTVV.